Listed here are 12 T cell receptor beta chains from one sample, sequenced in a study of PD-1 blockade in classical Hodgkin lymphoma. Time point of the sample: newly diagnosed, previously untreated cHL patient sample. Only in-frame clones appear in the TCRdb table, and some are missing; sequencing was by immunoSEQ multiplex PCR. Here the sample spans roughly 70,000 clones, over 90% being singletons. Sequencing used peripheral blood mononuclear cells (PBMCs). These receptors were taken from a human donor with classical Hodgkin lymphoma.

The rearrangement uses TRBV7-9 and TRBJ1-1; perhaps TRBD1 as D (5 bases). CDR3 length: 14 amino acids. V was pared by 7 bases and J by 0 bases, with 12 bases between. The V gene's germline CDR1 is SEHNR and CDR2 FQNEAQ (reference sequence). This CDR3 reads CASNKGRVNTEAFF. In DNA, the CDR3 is TGTGCCAGCAACAAGGGACGAGTGAACACTGAAGCTTTCTTT.

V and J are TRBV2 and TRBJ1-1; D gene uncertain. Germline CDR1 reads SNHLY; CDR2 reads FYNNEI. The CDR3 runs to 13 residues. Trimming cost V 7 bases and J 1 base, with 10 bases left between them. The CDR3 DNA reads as TGTGCCAGCACCGCACGGGGGAACACTGAAGCTTTCTTT. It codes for CASTARGNTEAFF.

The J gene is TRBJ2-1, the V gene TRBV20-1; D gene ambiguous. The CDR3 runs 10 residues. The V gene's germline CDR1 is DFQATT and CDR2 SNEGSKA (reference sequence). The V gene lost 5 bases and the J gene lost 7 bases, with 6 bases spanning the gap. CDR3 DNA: TGCAGTGCTGTATATAATGAGCAGTTCTTC. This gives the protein CSAVYNEQFF.

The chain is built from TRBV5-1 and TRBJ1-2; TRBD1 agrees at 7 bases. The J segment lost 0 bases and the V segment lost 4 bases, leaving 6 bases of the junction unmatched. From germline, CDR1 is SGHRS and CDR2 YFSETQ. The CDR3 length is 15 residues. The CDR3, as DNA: TGCGCCAGCAGCAGGGGCGGGACAGCTAACTATGGCTACACCTTC. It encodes CASSRGGTANYGYTF.

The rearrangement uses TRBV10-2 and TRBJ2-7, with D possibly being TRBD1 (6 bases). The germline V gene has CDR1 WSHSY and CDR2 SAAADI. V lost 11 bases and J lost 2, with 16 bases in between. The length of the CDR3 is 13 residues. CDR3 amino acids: CAGLRDRTYEQYF. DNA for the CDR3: TGCGCCGGCCTTAGAGACAGGACCTACGAGCAGTACTTC.

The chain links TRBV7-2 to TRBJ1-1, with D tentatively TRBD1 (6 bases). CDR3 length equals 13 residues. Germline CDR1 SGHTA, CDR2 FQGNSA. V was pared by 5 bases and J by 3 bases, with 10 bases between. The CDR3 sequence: CASSTQGYTEAFF. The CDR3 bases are TGTGCCAGCAGCACCCAGGGGTACACTGAAGCTTTCTTT.

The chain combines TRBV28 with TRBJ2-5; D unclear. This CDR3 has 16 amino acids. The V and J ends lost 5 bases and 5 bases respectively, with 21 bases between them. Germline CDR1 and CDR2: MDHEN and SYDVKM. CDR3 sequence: CASSAVMAIPVETQYF. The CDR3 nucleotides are TGTGCCAGCAGTGCGGTAATGGCGATCCCTGTGGAGACCCAGTACTTC. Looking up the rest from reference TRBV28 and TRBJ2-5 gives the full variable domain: DVKVTQSSRYLVKRTGEKVFLECVQDMDHENMFWYRQDPGLGLRLIYFSYDVKMKEKGDIPEGYSVSREKKERFSLILESASTNQTSMYLCASSAVMAIPVETQYFGPGTRLLVL.

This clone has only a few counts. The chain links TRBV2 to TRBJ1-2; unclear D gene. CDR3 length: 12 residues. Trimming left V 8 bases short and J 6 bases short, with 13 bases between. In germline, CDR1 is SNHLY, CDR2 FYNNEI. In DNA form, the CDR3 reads TGTGCCAGCCAAACGGGCATCAATGGCTACACCTTC. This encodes CASQTGINGYTF.

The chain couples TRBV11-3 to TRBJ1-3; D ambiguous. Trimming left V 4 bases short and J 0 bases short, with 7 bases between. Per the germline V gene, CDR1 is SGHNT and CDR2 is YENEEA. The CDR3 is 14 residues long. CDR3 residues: CASSSKLSGNTIYF. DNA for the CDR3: TGTGCCAGCAGCTCCAAACTCTCTGGAAACACCATATATTTT.

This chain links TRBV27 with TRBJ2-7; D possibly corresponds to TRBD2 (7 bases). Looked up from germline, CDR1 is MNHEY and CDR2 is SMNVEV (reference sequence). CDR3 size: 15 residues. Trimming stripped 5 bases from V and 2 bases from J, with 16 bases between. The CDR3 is CASSAKAGHTYEQYF. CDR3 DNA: TGTGCCAGCAGTGCAAAAGCGGGACACACCTACGAGCAGTACTTC.

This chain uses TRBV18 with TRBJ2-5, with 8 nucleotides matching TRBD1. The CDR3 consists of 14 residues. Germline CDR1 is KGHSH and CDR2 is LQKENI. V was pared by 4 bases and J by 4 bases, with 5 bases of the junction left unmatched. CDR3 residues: CASSHGQGGETQYF. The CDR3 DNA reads TGTGCCAGCTCACACGGACAGGGAGGAGAGACCCAGTACTTC.

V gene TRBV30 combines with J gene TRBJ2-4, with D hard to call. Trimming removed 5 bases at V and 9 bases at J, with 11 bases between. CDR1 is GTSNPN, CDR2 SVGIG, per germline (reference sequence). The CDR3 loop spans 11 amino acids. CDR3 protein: CAWGDVGIQYF. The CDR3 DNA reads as TGTGCCTGGGGCGATGTGGGCATTCAGTACTTC.